The 5 T cell receptor beta chains reported below all come from one sample, sequenced in a study of PD-L1 blockade in urothelial cancer. TCRdb keeps only in-frame clones here, not all; method: immunoSEQ multiplex PCR. The repertoire has around 24,000 clones, 82% of them found once; the top ten carry 1.5% to 2%. As for time point: peripheral blood 6 weeks after treatment start. Sequencing used PBMCs, obtained around atezolizumab (anti-PD-L1) treatment. The receptors were gathered from a man between 65 and 85 years old with urothelial cancer.

This chain uses TRBV5-6 with TRBJ2-7; tentatively, D is TRBD1 (5 bases). The CDR3 extends over 14 amino acids. Germline assignment: CDR1 SGHDT and CDR2 YYEEEE. The ends were cut back, 0 bases at V and 6 bases at J, with 13 bases in the middle. CDR3 DNA sequence: TGTGCCAGCAGCTTGGGGAAGGGGCTCGGCGAGCAGTACTTC. Translated: CASSLGKGLGEQYF.

The chain employs TRBV7-8 and TRBJ2-7; tentative D call: TRBD1 (5 bases). This CDR3 region has 17 residues. Germline assignment: CDR1 SGHVS and CDR2 FQNEAQ. The V end was cut by 2 bases, the J end by 2 bases, with 19 bases between. The CDR3 reads CASSLYPSGFSPYEQYF. The CDR3 bases are TGTGCCAGCAGCTTATACCCCTCAGGGTTTTCTCCCTACGAGCAGTACTTC.

The genes are TRBV4-1 and TRBJ2-2, with TRBD2 as a possible D gene (6 bases). Deletions cut 4 bases from V and 0 bases from J, with 15 bases between. The CDR3 extends over 17 amino acids. Germline V gene lookup returns CDR1 MGHRA and CDR2 YSYEKL. Written as DNA, the CDR3 is TGCGCCAGCAGCCGAATGGTCGGGACTTCGAACACCGGGGAGCTGTTTTTT. Its protein is CASSRMVGTSNTGELFF.

This rearrangement joins TRBV2 to TRBJ2-5, with D possibly matching TRBD1 (5 bases). Germline loops: CDR1 SNHLY, CDR2 FYNNEI. The CDR3 is made up of 11 amino acids. The ends were cut back, 6 bases at V and 3 bases at J, with 5 bases in the middle. CDR3 region: CASSREETQYF. The CDR3 region has the DNA TGTGCCAGCAGCAGGGAAGAGACCCAGTACTTC.

This chain connects TRBV7-8 to TRBJ2-5; TRBD1 is a possible D gene (6 bases). Germline V gene lookup returns CDR1 SGHVS and CDR2 FQNEAQ. The CDR3 spans 10 residues. The CDR3 sequence: CGTGLETQYF. The DNA for the CDR3 is TGTGGTACAGGGTTGGAGACCCAGTACTTC.